This TCR beta chain was documented in a study of T-cell memory formation after mild COVID-19. Background on the study: Largely, the TCR clusters proved donor specific.

This CDR3 has 14 residues. In germline, CDR1 is KGHDR, CDR2 SFDVKD. V was clipped by 4 bases and J by 7 bases, with 14 bases between them. This clonotype appeared a few times. The antigen is not known. Study findings and constraints: Clones that contracted from day 15 to 85 had balanced CD4/CD8; later expanders were CD4+ biased. Memory from before infection featured some responding clones, which suggests cross-reactive memory joined. The CD4+ clones that contracted clustered mainly within CM and EM, and the CD8+ clones concentrated in EMRA.

TCRdb re-derived calls from the 5' RACE reads in MiXCR, one entry per CDR3 protein. The table lists some 130,000 distinct CDR3 sequences, 17% of them singletons. This receptor was taken from a man aged 18 to 29 who had mild COVID-19 (a few samples of this study predate the infection). Cell type and time point are not known. This rearrangement joins TRBV24-1 to TRBJ2-3; no clear D. Sequences were obtained from PBMCs or a T cell subset sorted from them (not recorded which). CDR3 DNA sequence: TGTGCCACCAGTGACCCACCCCCTAGGAATACGCAGTATTTT. It is translated as CATSDPPPRNTQYF.